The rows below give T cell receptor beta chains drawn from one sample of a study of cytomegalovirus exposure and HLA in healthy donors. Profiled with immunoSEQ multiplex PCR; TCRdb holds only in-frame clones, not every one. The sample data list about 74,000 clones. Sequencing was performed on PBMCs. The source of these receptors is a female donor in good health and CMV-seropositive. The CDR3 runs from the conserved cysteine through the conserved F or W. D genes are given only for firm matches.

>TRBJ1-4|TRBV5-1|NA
TGCGCCAGCTCGGCCGCGGGGACTAATGAAAAACTGTTTTTT
CASSAAGTNEKLFF
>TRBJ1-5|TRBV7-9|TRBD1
TGTGCCAGCAGCTCTGCGACAGGGAATCAGCCCCAGCATTTT
CASSSATGNQPQHF
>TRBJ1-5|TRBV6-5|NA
TGTGCCAGCAGTTCGCGCCAGGGGCCCAATCAGCCCCAGCATTTT
CASSSRQGPNQPQHF
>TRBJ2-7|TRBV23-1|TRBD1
TGCGCCAGCAGTCACGGGACAGGGATCTCCTACGAGCAGTACTTC
CASSHGTGISYEQYF
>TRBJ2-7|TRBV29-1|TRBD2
TGCAGCGTTGCCGGGGGCGACGGACTAGCGGGAGGGCCCGGCGAGCAGTACTTC
CSVAGGDGLAGGPGEQYF
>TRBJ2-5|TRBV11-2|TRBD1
TGTGCCAGCAGCTTAGCAGGGGGAAAAGAGACCCAGTACTTC
CASSLAGGKETQYF
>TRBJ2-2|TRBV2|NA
TGTGCCAGCAGGGACGGGAGACACACCGGGGAGCTGTTTTTT
CASRDGRHTGELFF
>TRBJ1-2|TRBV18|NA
TGTGCCAGCTCACCTGACACTTCATATGGCTACACCTTC
CASSPDTSYGYTF
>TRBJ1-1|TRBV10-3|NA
TGTGCCATCAGTGGCAGGGGTCGGGGCACTGAAGCTTTCTTT
CAISGRGRGTEAFF
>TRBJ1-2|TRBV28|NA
TGTGCCAGCAGTGTAGTACCCCCCGGCAGGGAATATGGCTACACCTTC
CASSVVPPGREYGYTF
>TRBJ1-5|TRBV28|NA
TGTGCCACCTACAGCCAAATGGATCAGCCCCAGCATTTT
CATYSQMDQPQHF
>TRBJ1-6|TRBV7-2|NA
TGTGCCAGCAGCTTAGTTGGCAGGAGGGAATCACCCCTCCACTTT
CASSLVGRRESPLHF
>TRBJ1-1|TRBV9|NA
TGTGCCAGCAGCCAACTACAGGGGAACACTGAAGCTTTCTTT
CASSQLQGNTEAFF
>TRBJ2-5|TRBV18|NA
TGTGCCAGCTCACAACAGGGTTTTCTTTTGGGTCAAGAGACCCAGTACTTC
CASSQQGFLLGQETQYF
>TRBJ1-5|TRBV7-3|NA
TGTGCCAGCAGCCGGGGAGCCAATCAGCCCCAGCATTTT
CASSRGANQPQHF
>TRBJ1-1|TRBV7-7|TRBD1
TGTGCTAGCAGCCTAACAGGGGCGGACACTGAAGCTTTCTTT
CASSLTGADTEAFF
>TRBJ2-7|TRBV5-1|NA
TGCGCCAGCAGCTCCGGTTACGAGCAGTACTTC
CASSSGYEQYF
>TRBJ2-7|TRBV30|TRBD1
TGTGCCTTGGATATGAGACAGGGACACTACGAGCAGTACTTC
CALDMRQGHYEQYF
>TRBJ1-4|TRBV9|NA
TGTGCCAGCAGCGTAGGAGGTGCCAGTAATGAAAAACTGTTTTTT
CASSVGGASNEKLFF
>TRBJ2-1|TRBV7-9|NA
TGTGCCAGCAGCATAGACAGGACCTCCGATGAGCAGTTCTTC
CASSIDRTSDEQFF
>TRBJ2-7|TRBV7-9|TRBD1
TGTGCCAGCAGCTTAATAACGACAGGGGGCTCCTACGAGCAGTACTTC
CASSLITTGGSYEQYF
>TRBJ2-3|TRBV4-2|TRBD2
TGTGCCAGCAGCCAACCACCTGGGGGGGTGGCTAGCACAGATACGCAGTATTTT
CASSQPPGGVASTDTQYF
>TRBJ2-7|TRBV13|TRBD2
TGTGCCAGCAGCCTAGGCTGGACTAGCTCTGTCGAGCAGTACTTC
CASSLGWTSSVEQYF
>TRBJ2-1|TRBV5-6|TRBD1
TGTGCCAGCAGCCTACGAACAGGGGTGGGTCGCAATGAGCAGTTCTTC
CASSLRTGVGRNEQFF
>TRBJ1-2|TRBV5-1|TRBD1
TGCGCCAGCAGCCACCCAGGGGGTGGCTACACCTTC
CASSHPGGGYTF
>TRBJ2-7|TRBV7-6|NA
TGTGCCAGCAGCTTAGCGTTACAGGATTCTTACGAGCAGTACTTC
CASSLALQDSYEQYF
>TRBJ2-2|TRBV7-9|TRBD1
TGTGCCAGCAGCTTGGGACAGTTGGGGGACACCGGGGAGCTGTTTTTT
CASSLGQLGDTGELFF
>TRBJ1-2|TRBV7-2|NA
TGTGCCAGCAGCAAGGACCGGACAGTAACTAACTATGGCTACACCTTC
CASSKDRTVTNYGYTF
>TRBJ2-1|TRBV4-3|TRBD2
TGCGCCAGCAGCCAACTAGCGGGGCCATCCGTTGAGCAGTTCTTC
CASSQLAGPSVEQFF
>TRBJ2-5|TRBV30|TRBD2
TGTGCCTGGAGTGTGGCGGGAGCGGTGCAGACCCAGTACTTC
CAWSVAGAVQTQYF
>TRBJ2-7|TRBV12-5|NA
TGTGCTAGTGGTCCAGACGTGGGGGCCCCCTACGAGCAGTACTTC
CASGPDVGAPYEQYF
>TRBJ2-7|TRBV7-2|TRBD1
TGTGCCAGCAGCAAATCCACTGACAGGGCCGAGCAGTACTTC
CASSKSTDRAEQYF
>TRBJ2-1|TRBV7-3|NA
TGTGCCAGCAGCTTAACAACGGTCTCCTACAATGAGCAGTTCTTC
CASSLTTVSYNEQFF
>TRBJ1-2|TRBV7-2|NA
TGTGCCAGCAGCTTAACGGGGGAGTATGGCTACACCTTC
CASSLTGEYGYTF
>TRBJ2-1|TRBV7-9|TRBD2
TGTGCCAGCAGCTTAGGGGGGATAGGGAGCGGGAGTGGTGAGCAGTTCTTC
CASSLGGIGSGSGEQFF
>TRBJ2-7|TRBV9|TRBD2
TGTGCCAGCAGCCCCGGGGGTAGCGGGAGAACTTACGAGCAGTACTTC
CASSPGGSGRTYEQYF
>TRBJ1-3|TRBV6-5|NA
TGTGCCAGCAGCAGGACACCCGAAGGAAACACCATATATTTT
CASSRTPEGNTIYF
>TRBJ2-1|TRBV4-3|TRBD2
TGCGCCAGCAGCCGTGCTAGCGGTTCTATGGGCAATGAGCAGTTCTTC
CASSRASGSMGNEQFF
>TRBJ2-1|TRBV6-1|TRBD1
TGTGCCAGCAGTAGACAGGGCTATGAGCAGTTCTTC
CASSRQGYEQFF
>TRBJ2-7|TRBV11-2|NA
TGTGCCAGCAGCTTCGCCCCGCGCGAGCAGTACTTC
CASSFAPREQYF
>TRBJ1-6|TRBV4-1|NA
TGCGCCAGCAGCCAAGATGAGGGGGGGCTTTCACCCCTCCACTTT
CASSQDEGGLSPLHF
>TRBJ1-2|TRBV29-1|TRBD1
TGCAGCGTTGGGGCCAGACAGGGTGGGCATGGCTACACCTTC
CSVGARQGGHGYTF
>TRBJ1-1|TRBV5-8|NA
TGTGCCAGCAGCTTGTTGAACAGGAACACTGAAGCTTTCTTT
CASSLLNRNTEAFF
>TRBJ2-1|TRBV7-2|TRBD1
TGTGCCAGCAGCCGAGGTGGGACAGCATCCTACAATGAGCAGTTCTTC
CASSRGGTASYNEQFF